This TCR beta chain was profiled in a study of regulatory T cells in long-lasting Graves disease. Time point specified: persistent/refractory GD, antithyroid drugs over 5 years with positive TRAb. The TCR library was made from RNA that had been extracted from PBMCs in TRIzol. Trimming left V 5 bases short and J 5 bases short, with 18 bases between. Germline loops: CDR1 LNHDA, CDR2 SQIVND (reference sequence). CDR3 length: 15 residues. The authors built TCR beta libraries using iRepertoire HTBI primers and Arm-PCR of CDR3 regions. Via MiXCR, TCRdb re-called the multiplex PCR reads, giving one row per CDR3 protein. In the table there are 600,000 to 850,000 distinct CDR3 sequences, about 30% of which are singletons.

Here the sequenced sample was peripheral blood mononuclear cells (PBMCs), taken when the disease was refractory, from a patient treated with antithyroid drugs. This clonotype was sampled from a female donor with Graves disease. This chain connects TRBV19 to TRBJ1-2; possible D gene TRBD1, 6 bases. The CDR3 DNA follows: TGTGCCAGTAGTTCCAGGGGACTGGGGTATTATGGCTACACCTTC. Protein: CASSSRGLGYYGYTF.